This T cell receptor beta chain was profiled in a study of blood T cells in healthy people across ages. General study results and limits: Roughly linear declines in TCR beta diversity per million T cells occurred with age.

In the case of this clonotype: No antigen is known for it.

A J-beta primer mix and a sample-barcoded 5' primer were used in a second PCR of roughly 6 to 11 cycles. TCRdb ran MiXCR on the 5' RACE reads and lists one entry per CDR3 protein. The sample contains 1.5 million to 1.8 million distinct CDR3 sequences, approximately 39% of which appear only once. This CDR3 comprises 13 residues. Germline assignment: CDR1 SGHNT and CDR2 YYREEE (reference sequence). V was shortened by 4 bases and J by 1 base, with 8 bases between the two germline ends. The chain employs TRBV5-4 and TRBJ1-1, with unresolved D. Sequencing input: blood. The receptor was derived from a woman in her late teens or twenties in good health. The DNA of the CDR3 is TGTGCCAGCAGCCGGAATAAGAACACTGAAGCTTTCTTT. This codes for CASSRNKNTEAFF.